The rows below give T cell receptor beta chains drawn from one sample of a study of cytomegalovirus exposure and HLA in healthy donors. The assay was immunoSEQ multiplex PCR, and TCRdb's table has in-frame clones only and misses some. Counted here are 150,000 or so clones, roughly 83% occurring once; the ten biggest clones make up approximately 8%. The sequenced material came from PBMCs. The receptors were gathered from a man aged 25-45 years in good health and CMV-seropositive. Both conserved end residues are part of each CDR3. D genes are given only for firm matches. Size tells how often a clone was seen (once, few, many) or the class of an expanded clone, and some rows leave it out.

j_call | v_call | cdr3_length | d_call | clone_size | cdr3_aa | cdr3_nt
TRBJ1-4 | TRBV6-1 | 17 | - | - | CASSEGAGARWGEKLFF | TGTGCCAGCAGTGAAGGGGCAGGGGCAAGATGGGGTGAAAAACTGTTTTTT
TRBJ2-1 | TRBV15 | 15 | - | once | CATILPGRLQNEQFF | TGTGCCACCATCCTTCCCGGGAGACTACAGAATGAGCAGTTCTTC
TRBJ2-7 | TRBV15 | 16 | TRBD1 | - | CATSRDPGQGSYEQYF | TGTGCCACCAGCAGAGATCCGGGACAGGGTTCCTACGAGCAGTACTTC
TRBJ1-5 | TRBV6-5 | 15 | TRBD1 | - | CASSPTDRWNQPQHF | TGTGCCAGCAGCCCGACGGACAGGTGGAATCAGCCCCAGCATTTT
TRBJ1-6 | TRBV27 | 15 | TRBD1 | few | CASSHRGQDNSPLHF | TGTGCCAGCAGTCATAGGGGACAGGATAATTCACCCCTCCACTTT
TRBJ2-3 | TRBV7-6 | 18 | TRBD2 | - | CASSLGATSGANTDTQYF | TGTGCCAGCAGCTTAGGGGCGACTAGCGGGGCCAACACAGATACGCAGTATTTT
TRBJ2-1 | TRBV18 | 14 | - | - | CASSPPGQFNEQFF | TGTGCCAGCTCTCCACCGGGACAATTTAATGAGCAGTTCTTC
TRBJ1-2 | TRBV28 | 10 | - | - | CASRSYGYTF | TGTGCCAGCCGGTCCTATGGCTACACCTTC
TRBJ2-1 | TRBV5-1 | 17 | - | - | CASSSRQTQGFYNEQFF | TGCGCCAGCAGCTCCCGACAGACCCAGGGGTTCTACAATGAGCAGTTCTTC
TRBJ1-1 | TRBV30 | 12 | - | - | CAWGQGTTEAFF | TGTGCCTGGGGGCAGGGAACCACTGAAGCTTTCTTT
TRBJ2-7 | TRBV27 | 15 | TRBD2 | once | CASSLTSGPSYEQYF | TGTGCCAGCAGCCTTACTAGCGGGCCTTCCTACGAGCAGTACTTC
TRBJ2-6 | TRBV6-4 | 19 | TRBD1 | - | CASSEFGTGINSGANVLTF | TGTGCCAGCAGTGAATTTGGGACAGGGATTAACTCTGGGGCCAACGTCCTGACTTTC
TRBJ2-1 | TRBV4-1 | 14 | - | many | CASSQPARSGEQFF | TGCGCCAGCAGCCAACCGGCAAGGAGTGGTGAGCAGTTCTTC
TRBJ1-2 | TRBV29-1 | 12 | - | - | CSALVLLYGYTF | TGCAGCGCCCTAGTATTGCTCTATGGCTACACCTTC
TRBJ2-7 | TRBV6-6 | 14 | - | - | CASRSGAYSYEQYF | TGTGCCAGCAGATCCGGAGCTTACTCCTACGAGCAGTACTTC
TRBJ2-7 | TRBV6-5 | 12 | - | - | CASSYVAYEQYF | TGTGCCAGCAGTTACGTGGCTTACGAGCAGTACTTC
TRBJ1-2 | TRBV19 | 14 | TRBD1 | - | CASSIQGANYGYTF | TGTGCCAGTAGTATTCAGGGGGCCAACTATGGCTACACCTTC
TRBJ1-5 | TRBV6-5 | 12 | - | - | CASSPTRQPQHF | TGTGCCAGCAGTCCTACGCGTCAGCCCCAGCATTTT
TRBJ1-2 | TRBV6-1 | 13 | - | few | CASSEAGSYGYTF | TGTGCCAGCAGTGAAGCAGGGAGCTATGGCTACACCTTC
TRBJ1-1 | TRBV7-6 | 13 | - | - | CASSTQANTEAFF | TGTGCCAGCAGCACCCAGGCGAACACTGAAGCTTTCTTT
TRBJ1-2 | TRBV30 | 14 | TRBD1 | - | CAWSTQGITYGYTF | TGTGCCTGGAGCACACAGGGGATAACCTATGGCTACACCTTC
TRBJ2-2 | TRBV27 | 15 | TRBD1 | - | CASTPRDRNTGELFF | TGTGCCAGCACCCCCCGGGACAGGAACACCGGGGAGCTGTTTTTT
TRBJ1-2 | TRBV6-5 | 12 | - | - | CATLGEDYGYTF | TGTGCCACCCTCGGTGAGGACTATGGCTACACCTTC
TRBJ1-1 | TRBV18 | 15 | - | - | CASSPGQTVNTEAFF | TGTGCCAGCTCACCAGGGCAGACCGTAAACACTGAAGCTTTCTTT
TRBJ2-1 | TRBV18 | 14 | - | - | CASSPRTAGNEQFF | TGTGCCAGCTCACCACGAACCGCGGGGAATGAGCAGTTCTTC
TRBJ1-2 | TRBV28 | 14 | - | - | CASRNPGQNYGYTF | TGTGCCAGCAGGAATCCCGGACAAAACTATGGCTACACCTTC
TRBJ2-7 | TRBV4-1 | 15 | - | - | CASSQEFAGNYEQYF | TGCGCCAGCAGCCAAGAATTCGCAGGGAACTACGAGCAGTACTTC
TRBJ1-5 | TRBV7-9 | 13 | TRBD1 | - | CASSFRDSQPQHF | TGTGCCAGCAGCTTCCGGGACAGTCAGCCCCAGCATTTT
TRBJ1-5 | TRBV18 | 13 | TRBD1 | - | CASSLDRGQPQHF | TGTGCCAGCTCACTGGACAGGGGACAGCCCCAGCATTTT
TRBJ2-5 | TRBV7-3 | 15 | TRBD2 | - | CASSPGVAGGETQYF | TGTGCCAGCAGCCCCGGAGTAGCGGGAGGGGAGACCCAGTACTTC
TRBJ2-3 | TRBV30 | 15 | TRBD2 | - | CAWSVLAGGKDTQYF | TGTGCCTGGAGTGTACTAGCGGGAGGGAAGGATACGCAGTATTTT
TRBJ2-3 | TRBV28 | 16 | - | - | CASSTSAGQFTDTQYF | TGTGCCAGCAGTACGTCTGCCGGACAGTTCACAGATACGCAGTATTTT
TRBJ2-1 | TRBV6-1 | 17 | TRBD2 | - | CASSEYRQRGSYNEQFF | TGTGCCAGCAGTGAATATCGCCAGCGGGGCTCCTACAATGAGCAGTTCTTC
TRBJ2-1 | TRBV4-2 | 14 | TRBD2 | - | CASRLAGGVNEQFF | TGTGCCAGCAGACTAGCGGGAGGGGTCAATGAGCAGTTCTTC
TRBJ2-7 | TRBV19 | 13 | TRBD2 | - | CASSTSGVLEQYF | TGTGCCAGTAGTACTAGCGGGGTCTTGGAGCAGTACTTC